This T cell receptor beta chain emerged from a study of response to subunit inactivated influenza vaccine. Study conclusions and caveats: The study's authors posited that every seasonal influenza vaccination enlists few new T cells.

V lost 1 base and J 9 bases, leaving 16 bases between the germline ends. Germline V lookup: CDR1 LGHNA, CDR2 YSLEER. CDR3 length: 16 amino acids. A note on this clonotype: Its antigen is undetermined.

One entry per CDR3 protein results from TCRdb running MiXCR on the RT-PCR reads. The sample yields about 580,000 distinct CDR3 sequences, around 15% seen once. Here the sequenced sample was PBMCs from blood, taken approximately 12 days after vaccination. The TCR sequence derives from a middle-aged man who received an inactivated influenza vaccine. This chain connects TRBV4-3 to TRBJ1-6; a weak D match, TRBD1 (6 bases). CDR3 amino acids: CASSQVEGGGASPLHF. Here the CDR3 DNA reads TGCGCCAGCAGCCAAGTAGAGGGCGGGGGGGCTTCACCCCTCCACTTT.